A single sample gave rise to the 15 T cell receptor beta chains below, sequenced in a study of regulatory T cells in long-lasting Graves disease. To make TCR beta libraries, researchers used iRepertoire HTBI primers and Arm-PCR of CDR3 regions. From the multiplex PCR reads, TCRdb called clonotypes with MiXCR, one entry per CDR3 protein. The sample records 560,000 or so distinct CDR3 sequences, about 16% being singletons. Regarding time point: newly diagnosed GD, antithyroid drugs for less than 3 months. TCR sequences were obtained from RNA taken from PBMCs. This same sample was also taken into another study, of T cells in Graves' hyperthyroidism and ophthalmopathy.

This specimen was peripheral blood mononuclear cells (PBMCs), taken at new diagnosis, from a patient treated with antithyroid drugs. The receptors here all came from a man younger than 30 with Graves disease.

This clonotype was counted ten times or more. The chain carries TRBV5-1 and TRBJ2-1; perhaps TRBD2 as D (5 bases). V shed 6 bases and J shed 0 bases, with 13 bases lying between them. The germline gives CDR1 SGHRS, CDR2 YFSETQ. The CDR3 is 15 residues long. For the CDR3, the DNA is TGCGCCAGCAAGGCTAGCTTAGGCTCCTACAATGAGCAGTTCTTC. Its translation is CASKASLGSYNEQFF.

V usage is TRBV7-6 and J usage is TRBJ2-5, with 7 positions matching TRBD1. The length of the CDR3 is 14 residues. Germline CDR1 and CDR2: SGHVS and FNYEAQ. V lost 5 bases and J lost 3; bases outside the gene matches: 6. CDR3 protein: CASSPGRGKETQYF. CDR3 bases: TGTGCCAGCAGCCCCGGCAGGGGGAAAGAGACCCAGTACTTC.

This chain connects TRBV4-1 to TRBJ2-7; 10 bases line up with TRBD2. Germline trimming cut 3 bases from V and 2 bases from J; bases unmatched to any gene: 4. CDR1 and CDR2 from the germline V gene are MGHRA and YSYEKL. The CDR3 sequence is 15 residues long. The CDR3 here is CASSQLAGEAYEQYF. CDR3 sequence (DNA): TGCGCCAGCAGCCAGCTAGCGGGAGAGGCCTACGAGCAGTACTTC.

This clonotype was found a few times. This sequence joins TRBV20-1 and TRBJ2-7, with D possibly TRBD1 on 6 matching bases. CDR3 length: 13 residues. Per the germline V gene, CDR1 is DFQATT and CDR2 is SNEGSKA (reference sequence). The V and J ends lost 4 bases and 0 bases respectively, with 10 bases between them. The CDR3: CSAIRTASYEQYF. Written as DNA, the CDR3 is TGCAGTGCTATCCGGACAGCCTCCTACGAGCAGTACTTC.

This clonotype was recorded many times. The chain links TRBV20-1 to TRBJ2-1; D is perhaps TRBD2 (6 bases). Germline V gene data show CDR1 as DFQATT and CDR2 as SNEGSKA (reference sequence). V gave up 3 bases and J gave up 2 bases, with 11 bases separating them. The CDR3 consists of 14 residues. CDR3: CSASFPGAYNEQFF. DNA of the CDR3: TGCAGTGCTAGTTTCCCGGGGGCCTACAATGAGCAGTTCTTC.

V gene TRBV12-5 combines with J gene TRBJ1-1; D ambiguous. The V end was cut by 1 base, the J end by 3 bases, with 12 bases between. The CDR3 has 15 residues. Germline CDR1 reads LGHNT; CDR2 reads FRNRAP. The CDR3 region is CASGLEALRHTEAFF. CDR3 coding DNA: TGTGCTAGTGGTTTGGAGGCCCTCCGTCACACTGAAGCTTTCTTT.

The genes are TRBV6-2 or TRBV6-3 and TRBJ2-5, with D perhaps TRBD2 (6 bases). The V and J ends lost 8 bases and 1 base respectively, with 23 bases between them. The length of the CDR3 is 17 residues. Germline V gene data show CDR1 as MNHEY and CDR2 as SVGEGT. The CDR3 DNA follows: TGTGCCAGCCGACTCTTCGGAGGGCGGCATAGCCAAGAGACCCAGTACTTC. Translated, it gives CASRLFGGRHSQETQYF.

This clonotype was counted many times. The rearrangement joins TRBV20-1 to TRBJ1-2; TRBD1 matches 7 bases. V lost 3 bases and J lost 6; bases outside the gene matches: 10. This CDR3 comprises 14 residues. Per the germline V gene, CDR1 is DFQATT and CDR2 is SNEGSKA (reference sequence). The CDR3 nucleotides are TGCAGTGCTAGTCTAGGGGGCGCAGCTAATGGCTACACCTTC. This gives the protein CSASLGGAANGYTF.

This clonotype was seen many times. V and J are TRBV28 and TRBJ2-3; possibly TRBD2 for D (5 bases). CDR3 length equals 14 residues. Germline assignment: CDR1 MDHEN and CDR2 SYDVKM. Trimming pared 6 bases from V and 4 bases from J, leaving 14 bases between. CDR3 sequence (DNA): TGTGCCAGCAGAGGTGATAGCGAAGCAGATACGCAGTATTTT. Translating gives CASRGDSEADTQYF.

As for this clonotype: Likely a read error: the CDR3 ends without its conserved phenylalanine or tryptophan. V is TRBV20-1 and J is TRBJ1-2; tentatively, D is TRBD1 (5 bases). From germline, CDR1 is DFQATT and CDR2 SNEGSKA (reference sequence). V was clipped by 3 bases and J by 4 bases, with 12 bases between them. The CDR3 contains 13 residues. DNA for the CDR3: TGCAGTGCTAGTAGCGGGGGTAGCTATGGCTACACCCTC. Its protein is CSASSGGSYGYTL.

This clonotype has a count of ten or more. CDR3 bases: TGTGCCAGCAGTGAGGGGCTAGCTACCATTTACAATGAGCAGTTCTTC. Its translation is CASSEGLATIYNEQFF. V and J are TRBV6-1 and TRBJ2-1; D may correspond to TRBD1 or TRBD2 (5 bases each). V gave up 3 bases and J gave up 4 bases, with 16 bases separating them. Germline V lookup: CDR1 MNHNS, CDR2 SASEGT. The CDR3 consists of 16 residues.

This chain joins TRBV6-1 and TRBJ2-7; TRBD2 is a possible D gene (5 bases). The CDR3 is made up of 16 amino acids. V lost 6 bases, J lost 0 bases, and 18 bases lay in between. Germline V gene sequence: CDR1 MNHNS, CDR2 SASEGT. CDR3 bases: TGTGCCAGCAGCACGGCACGGGGAAAGGGCTCCTACGAGCAGTACTTC. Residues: CASSTARGKGSYEQYF.

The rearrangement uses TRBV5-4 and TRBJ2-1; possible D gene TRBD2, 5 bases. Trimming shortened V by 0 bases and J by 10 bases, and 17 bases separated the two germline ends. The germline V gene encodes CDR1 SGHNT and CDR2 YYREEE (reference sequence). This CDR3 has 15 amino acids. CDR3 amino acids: CASSLEDGVGYEQFF. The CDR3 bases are TGTGCCAGCAGCTTGGAGGACGGGGTTGGCTACGAGCAGTTCTTC. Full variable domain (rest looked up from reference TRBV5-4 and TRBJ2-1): ETGVTQSPTHLIKTRGQQVTLRCSSQSGHNTVSWYQQALGQGPQFIFQYYREEENGRGNFPPRFSGLQFPNYSSELNVNALELDDSALYLCASSLEDGVGYEQFFGPGTRLTVL.

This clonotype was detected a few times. The CDR3 here is CASSMWVAGGYSSSSYNEQFF. The CDR3 DNA reads as TGTGCCAGTAGTATGTGGGTAGCGGGAGGTTACAGTTCGAGCTCCTACAATGAGCAGTTCTTC. The chain combines TRBV19 with TRBJ2-1; 10 nucleotides align to TRBD2. Germline CDR1 reads LNHDA; CDR2 reads SQIVND (reference sequence). The V segment lost 3 bases and the J segment 0 bases; nucleotides outside the gene matches: 17. This CDR3 comprises 21 residues.

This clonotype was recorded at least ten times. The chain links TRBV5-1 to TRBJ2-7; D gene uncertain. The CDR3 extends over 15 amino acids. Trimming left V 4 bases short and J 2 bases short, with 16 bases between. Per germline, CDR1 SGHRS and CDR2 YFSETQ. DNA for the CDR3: TGCGCCAGCAGCGATGGACGGGTCCTCACCTACGAGCAGTACTTC. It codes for CASSDGRVLTYEQYF.